These 10 T cell receptor beta chains came from one sample sequenced in a study of cytomegalovirus exposure and HLA in healthy donors. PCR primers comprised 60 Vbeta and 13 Jbeta primers. Data came from immunoSEQ multiplex PCR; TCRdb stores just in-frame clones and leaves some out. The repertoire holds under 200,000 clones, with approximately 84% as singletons. The sample comprised PBMCs. These receptor sequences come from a man under 40 in good health and CMV-seronegative.

DNA of the CDR3: TGCGCCAGCAGGGTTGGGGGACAGGGACTTTGGGAGACCCAGTACTTC. This encodes CASRVGGQGLWETQYF. The chain is built from TRBV5-1 and TRBJ2-5; 9 positions match TRBD1. Trimming took 5 bases from V and 5 from J; bases not matched to a gene: 13. The CDR3 loop spans 16 amino acids. CDR1 and CDR2 from the germline V gene are SGHRS and YFSETQ.

The chain joins TRBV5-5 to TRBJ1-3; tentatively, D is TRBD1 (5 bases). Per germline, CDR1 SGHKS and CDR2 YYEKEE (reference sequence). The CDR3 covers 16 residues. The V and J ends lost 1 base and 0 bases respectively, with 11 bases between them. CDR3 region: CASSLLGQGSGNTIYF. The CDR3 nucleotides read TGTGCCAGCAGCTTGCTTGGACAAGGCTCTGGAAACACCATATATTTT.

The J gene is TRBJ2-5, the V gene TRBV7-9, with 8 nucleotides matching TRBD1. The junction had 3 bases not matched to a gene; V was cut back by 2 bases and J by 4 bases. This CDR3 has 14 residues. Germline V CDR1 and CDR2: SEHNR, FQNEAQ (reference sequence). The CDR3 DNA reads as TGTGCCAGCAGCTTACCCGACAGGGGAGAGACCCAGTACTTC. Its translation is CASSLPDRGETQYF.

The V and J genes are TRBV6-1 and TRBJ2-7; D may be TRBD1 (6 bases). The CDR3 sequence is 15 residues long. Germline V lookup: CDR1 MNHNS, CDR2 SASEGT. V lost 8 bases and J 2 bases, leaving 19 bases between the germline ends. The CDR3 loop reads CASGPARTVPYEQYF. The CDR3 DNA is TGTGCCAGCGGCCCTGCCAGGACAGTCCCCTACGAGCAGTACTTC.

The chain carries TRBV6-6 and TRBJ2-7; D unresolved. The CDR3 loop spans 14 amino acids. The germline CDR1 and CDR2 sequences are MNHNY and SVGAGI (reference sequence). Trimming removed 10 bases from V and 0 bases from J, with 16 bases in between. The DNA for the CDR3 is TGTGCCACCGGCCAGGTTTCAGGCTCCTACGAGCAGTACTTC. Protein product: CATGQVSGSYEQYF.

The V call is TRBV5-1, the J call TRBJ2-7; 11 bases agree with TRBD2. The CDR3 extends over 20 amino acids. Unmatched junction bases numbered 18, after V lost 4 bases and J lost 0 bases. CDR1 is SGHRS and CDR2 is YFSETQ in the germline V gene. The CDR3 sequence is CASSMRTSGSFVNRSYEQYF. The CDR3 nucleotides are TGCGCCAGCAGCATGAGGACTAGCGGGTCCTTTGTGAACCGCTCCTACGAGCAGTACTTC.

The V gene is TRBV25-1, the J gene TRBJ2-1; tentatively, D is TRBD1 (5 bases). CDR1 is MGHDK, CDR2 SYGVNS, per germline. The V end lost 4 bases, the J end lost 4 bases, and 11 bases lay between the germline ends. The CDR3 totals 14 residues. The CDR3 nucleotides read TGTGCCAGCAGTGCCCAAGGACATTACAATGAGCAGTTCTTC. It encodes CASSAQGHYNEQFF.

The gene calls are TRBV21-1 and TRBJ2-4; the table assigns TRBD2, which was not confirmed against the DNA. TRBV21-1 corresponds to a pseudogene. The CDR3 spans 18 residues. The DNA for the CDR3 is TGTGCCAGCAGCAAAGAGAGGGGACTAGCGCTAGCCAAAAACATTCAGTACTTC. It translates to CASSKERGLALAKNIQYF.

J is TRBJ2-7 and V is TRBV2; TRBD2 matches 7 bases. The CDR3 has 15 residues. Per the germline V gene, CDR1 is SNHLY and CDR2 is FYNNEI. V was clipped by 2 bases and J by 4 bases; unmatched bases: 8. This CDR3 is CASSESSQRGYEQYF. CDR3 DNA: TGTGCCAGCAGTGAATCTTCCCAGCGGGGTTACGAGCAGTACTTC.

The gene calls are TRBV11-1 and TRBJ2-7; TRBD1 aligns across 7 bases. The CDR3 length is 14 residues. Germline V gene sequence: CDR1 SGHAT, CDR2 FQDESV (reference sequence). Trimming took 5 bases from V and 0 from J; bases not matched to a gene: 4. The CDR3 sequence is CASSKWDSSYEQYF. CDR3 DNA sequence: TGTGCCAGCAGCAAGTGGGACAGCTCCTACGAGCAGTACTTC.